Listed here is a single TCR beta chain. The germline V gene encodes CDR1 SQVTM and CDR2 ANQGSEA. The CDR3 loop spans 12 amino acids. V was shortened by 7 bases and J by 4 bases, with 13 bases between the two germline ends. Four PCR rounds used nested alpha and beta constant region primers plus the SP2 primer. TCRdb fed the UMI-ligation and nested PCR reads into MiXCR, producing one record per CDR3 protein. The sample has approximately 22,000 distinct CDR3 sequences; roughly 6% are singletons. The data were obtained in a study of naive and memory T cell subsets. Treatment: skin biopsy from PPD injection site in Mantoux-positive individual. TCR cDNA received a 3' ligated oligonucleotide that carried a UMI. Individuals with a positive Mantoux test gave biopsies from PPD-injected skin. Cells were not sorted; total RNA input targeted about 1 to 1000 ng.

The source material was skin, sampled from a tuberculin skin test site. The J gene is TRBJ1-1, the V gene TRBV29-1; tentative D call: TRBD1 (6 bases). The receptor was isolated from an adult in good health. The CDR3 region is CSGVTGSTEAFF. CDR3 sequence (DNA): TGCAGCGGGGTCACAGGGAGCACTGAAGCTTTCTTT.